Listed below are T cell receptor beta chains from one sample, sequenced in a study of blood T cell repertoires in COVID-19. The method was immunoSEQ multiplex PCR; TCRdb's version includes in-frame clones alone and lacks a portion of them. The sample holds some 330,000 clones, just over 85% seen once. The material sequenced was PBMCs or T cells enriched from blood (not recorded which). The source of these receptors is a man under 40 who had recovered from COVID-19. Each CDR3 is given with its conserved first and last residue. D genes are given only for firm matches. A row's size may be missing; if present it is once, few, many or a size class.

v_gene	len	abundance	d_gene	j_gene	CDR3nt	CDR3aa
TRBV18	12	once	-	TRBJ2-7	TGTGCCAGCTCACCACTAGAGGCTTATCCGTACTTC	CASSPLEAYPYF
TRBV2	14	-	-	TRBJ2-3	TGTGCCAGCAGTGAAGCCCCCCAGACAGATACGCAGTATTTT	CASSEAPQTDTQYF
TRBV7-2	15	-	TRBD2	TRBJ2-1	TGTGCCAGCAGCCCGAGGGGACTAGCGGGCGATGAGCAGTTCTTC	CASSPRGLAGDEQFF
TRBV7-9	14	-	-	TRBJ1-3	TGTGCCAGCAGCCCGGACCTTACGGAGGGCACCATATATTTT	CASSPDLTEGTIYF
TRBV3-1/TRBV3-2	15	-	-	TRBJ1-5	TGTGCCAGCAGCCAAGGGACAGATAGCAATCAGCCCCAGCATTTT	CASSQGTDSNQPQHF
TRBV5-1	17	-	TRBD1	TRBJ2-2	TGCGCCAGCAGCAAACCCGGACAGGGCGGTATCACCGGGGAGCTGTTTTTT	CASSKPGQGGITGELFF
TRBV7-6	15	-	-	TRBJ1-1	TGTGCCAGCAGCTTAGTTCCAGGGGCAAGAACTGAAGCTTTCTTT	CASSLVPGARTEAFF
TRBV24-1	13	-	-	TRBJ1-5	TGTGCCACCAGTGACGGGAGCAATCAGCCCCAGCATTTT	CATSDGSNQPQHF
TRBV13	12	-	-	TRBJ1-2	TGTGCCAGCAGGGGGGGAAACTATGGCTACACCTTC	CASRGGNYGYTF
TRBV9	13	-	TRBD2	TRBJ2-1	TGTGCCAGCAGCCGTGGGCTAGCGGGCGAGCAGTTCTTC	CASSRGLAGEQFF
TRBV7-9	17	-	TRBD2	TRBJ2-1	TGTGCCAGCAGTTCAACGGGGGGACGTAGCTCCTACAATGAGCAGTTCTTC	CASSSTGGRSSYNEQFF
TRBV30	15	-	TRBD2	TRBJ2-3	TGTGCCTGGAGTACCGGACTAGCGGGATTAGATACGCAGTATTTT	CAWSTGLAGLDTQYF
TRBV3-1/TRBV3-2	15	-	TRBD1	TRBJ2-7	TGTGCCAGCAGCCAGACAGGGGGCGGTCGGGGCGAGCAGTACTTC	CASSQTGGGRGEQYF
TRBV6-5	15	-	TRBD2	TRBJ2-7	TGTGCCAGCAGTTACTCCACTAGCGGGTCCTACGAGCAGTACTTC	CASSYSTSGSYEQYF
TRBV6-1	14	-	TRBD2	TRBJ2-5	TGTGCCAGCAGTGAAGCGGGGGGGACGGTGCCCCAGTACTTC	CASSEAGGTVPQYF
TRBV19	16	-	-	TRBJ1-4	TGTGCCAGTAGTATCCCCCGACAGGCCCAGAATGAAAAACTGTTTTTT	CASSIPRQAQNEKLFF
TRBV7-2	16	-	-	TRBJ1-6	TGTGCCAGCAGCTTAGGACTACAGATCTATAATTCACCCCTCCACTTT	CASSLGLQIYNSPLHF
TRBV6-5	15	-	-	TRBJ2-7	TGTGCCAGCAGCGGTGGACAGAGCTTTCCCTACGAGCAGTACTTC	CASSGGQSFPYEQYF
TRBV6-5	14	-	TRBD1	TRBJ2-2	TGTGCCACTAGGACAGGGGGCAACACCGGGGAGCTGTTTTTT	CATRTGGNTGELFF
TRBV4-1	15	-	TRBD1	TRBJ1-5	TGCGCCAGCAGCCAAGCCGGACAGGGAGATCAGCCCCAGCATTTT	CASSQAGQGDQPQHF
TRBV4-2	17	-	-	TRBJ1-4	TGTGCCAGCAGCCAAGAGGGTCGGGGTGGGACTAATGAAAAACTGTTTTTT	CASSQEGRGGTNEKLFF
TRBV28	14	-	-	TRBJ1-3	TGTGCCAGCAGTCGTCGGGGGGAGGGAAACACCATATATTTT	CASSRRGEGNTIYF
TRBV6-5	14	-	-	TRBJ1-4	TGTGCCAGTAGGGGGTTAGCAACTAATGAAAAACTGTTTTTT	CASRGLATNEKLFF
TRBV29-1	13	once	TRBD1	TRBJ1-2	TGCAGCGTTGGGGACAGGGTCCCTTCTGGCTACACCTTC	CSVGDRVPSGYTF
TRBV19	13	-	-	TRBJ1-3	TGTGCCAGTGTTGACAGGCTTCGGACCACCATATATTTT	CASVDRLRTTIYF
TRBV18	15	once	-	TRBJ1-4	TGTGCCAGCTCTGCCAGTCAGGGGACTAATGAAAAACTGTTTTTT	CASSASQGTNEKLFF
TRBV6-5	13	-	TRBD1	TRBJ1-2	TGTGCCAGCAGTCGGGACAGCTACTATGGCTACACCTTC	CASSRDSYYGYTF
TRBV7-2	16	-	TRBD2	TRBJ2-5	TGTGCCAGCAGCTTACTTGGAGCGGGGTTCCAAGAGACCCAGTACTTC	CASSLLGAGFQETQYF
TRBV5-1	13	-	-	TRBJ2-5	TGCGCCAGCACTGAACAGGGCCAAGAGACCCAGTACTTC	CASTEQGQETQYF
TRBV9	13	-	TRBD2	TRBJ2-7	TGTGCCAGTCCACTAGCGGCCTCCTACGAGCAGTACTTC	CASPLAASYEQYF
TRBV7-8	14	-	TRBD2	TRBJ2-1	TGTGCCAGCAGCCGCGGGACTAGCCTTCATGAGCAGTTCTTC	CASSRGTSLHEQFF
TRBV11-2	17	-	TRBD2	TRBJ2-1	TGTGCCAGCAGCGGACTAGCGGGGGGACGTTCCTACAATGAGCAGTTCTTC	CASSGLAGGRSYNEQFF
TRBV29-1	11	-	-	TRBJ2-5	TGCAGCGCCGGGGCGGGGGAGACCCAGTACTTC	CSAGAGETQYF
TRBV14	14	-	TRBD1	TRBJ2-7	TGTGCCAGCAGCAAGGGACAGGGGGTCTACGAGCAGTACTTC	CASSKGQGVYEQYF
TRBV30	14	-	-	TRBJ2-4	TGTGCCTGGAGTGTAAAGACAGCCCAAAACATTCAGTACTTC	CAWSVKTAQNIQYF
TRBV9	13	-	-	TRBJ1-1	TGTGCCAGCTCCGGGTGGATGAACACTGAAGCTTTCTTT	CASSGWMNTEAFF
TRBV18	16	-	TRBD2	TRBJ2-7	TGTGCCAGCTCACCGGGACTAGCGGGTGGCTCCTACGAGCAGTACTTC	CASSPGLAGGSYEQYF
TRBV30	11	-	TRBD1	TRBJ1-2	TGTGCCTGGACAGACAGGGTTGGCTACACCTTC	CAWTDRVGYTF
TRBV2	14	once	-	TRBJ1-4	TGTGCCAGCGAGGGGACAACAACTAATGAAAAACTGTTTTTT	CASEGTTTNEKLFF
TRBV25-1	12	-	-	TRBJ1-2	TGTGCCAGCAGTTATACAGATTATGGCTACACCTTC	CASSYTDYGYTF
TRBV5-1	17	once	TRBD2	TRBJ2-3	TGCGCCAGCAGCGGTAGACTAGCGGGAGGGAGAACAGATACGCAGTATTTT	CASSGRLAGGRTDTQYF
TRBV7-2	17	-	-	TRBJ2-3	TGTGCCAGCAGCTCCCAGGTGGGACTGGCTAGCACAGATACGCAGTATTTT	CASSSQVGLASTDTQYF
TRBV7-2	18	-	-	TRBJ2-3	TGTGCCAGCAGCTTAGGGCTAGTAATGACCCGGCGCACAGATACGCAGTATTTT	CASSLGLVMTRRTDTQYF
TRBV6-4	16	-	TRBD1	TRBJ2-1	TGTGCCAGCAGTGACTCAGGGCAGGGGGCGAGCAATGAGCAGTTCTTC	CASSDSGQGASNEQFF
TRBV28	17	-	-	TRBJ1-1	TGTGCCAGCAGTTTAAGCGATGCACAGGGATTGAACACTGAAGCTTTCTTT	CASSLSDAQGLNTEAFF